Described below is a single T cell receptor beta chain sequence and its context. This entry belongs to a study of blood T cell repertoires in COVID-19. Per germline, CDR1 MNHEY and CDR2 SVGAGI. V dropped 7 bases and J dropped 0; count of bases not matched to a gene: 6. CDR3 length: 14 amino acids. TCRdb's copy holds only in-frame clones and misses some; the assay was immunoSEQ multiplex PCR. The sample contains approximately 270,000 clones, 70% to 90% of which appear only once. The sequence was collected from a woman aged 45-60 years who had recovered from COVID-19. The sample was PBMCs or T cells enriched from blood (not recorded which). The chain links TRBV6-5 to TRBJ2-7; 7 bases fit TRBD2. The chain's CDR3 is CASTSGTISYEQYF. The CDR3 DNA follows: TGTGCCAGCACCTCCGGGACTATCTCCTACGAGCAGTACTTC.